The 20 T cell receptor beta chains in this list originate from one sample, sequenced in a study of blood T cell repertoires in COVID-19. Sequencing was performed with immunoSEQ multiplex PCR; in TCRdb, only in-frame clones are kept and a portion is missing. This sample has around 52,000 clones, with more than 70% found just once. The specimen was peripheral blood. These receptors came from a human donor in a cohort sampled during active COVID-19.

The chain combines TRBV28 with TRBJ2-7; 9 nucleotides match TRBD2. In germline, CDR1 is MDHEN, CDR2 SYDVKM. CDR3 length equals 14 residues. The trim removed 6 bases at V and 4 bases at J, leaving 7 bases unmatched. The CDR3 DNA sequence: TGTGCCAGCAGCGGGGGACTAGCCCTTTACGAGCAGTACTTC. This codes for CASSGGLALYEQYF.

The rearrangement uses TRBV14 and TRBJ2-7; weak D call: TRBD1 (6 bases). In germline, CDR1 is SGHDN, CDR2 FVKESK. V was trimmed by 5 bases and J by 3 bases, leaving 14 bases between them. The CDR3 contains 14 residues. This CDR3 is CASSTSTGYYEQYF. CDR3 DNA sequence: TGTGCCAGCAGCACCTCGACAGGATACTACGAGCAGTACTTC.

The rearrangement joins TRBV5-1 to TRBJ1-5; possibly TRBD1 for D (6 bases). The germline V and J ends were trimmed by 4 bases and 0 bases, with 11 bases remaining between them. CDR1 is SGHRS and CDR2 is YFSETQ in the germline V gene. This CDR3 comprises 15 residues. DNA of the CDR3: TGCGCCAGCAGCCCGGACAGCTATAGCAATCAGCCCCAGCATTTT. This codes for CASSPDSYSNQPQHF.

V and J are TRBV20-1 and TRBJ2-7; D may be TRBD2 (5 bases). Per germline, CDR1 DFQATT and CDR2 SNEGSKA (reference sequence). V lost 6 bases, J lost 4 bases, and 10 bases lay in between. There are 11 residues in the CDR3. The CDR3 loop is CSAPRGYEQYF. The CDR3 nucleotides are TGCAGTGCCCCCAGAGGGTACGAGCAGTACTTC.

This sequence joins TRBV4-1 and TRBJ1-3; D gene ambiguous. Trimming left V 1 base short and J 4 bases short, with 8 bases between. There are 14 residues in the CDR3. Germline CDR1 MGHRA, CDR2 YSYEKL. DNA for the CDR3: TGCGCCAGCAGCCAAGTGGGGAGCGGAAACACCATATATTTT. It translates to CASSQVGSGNTIYF.

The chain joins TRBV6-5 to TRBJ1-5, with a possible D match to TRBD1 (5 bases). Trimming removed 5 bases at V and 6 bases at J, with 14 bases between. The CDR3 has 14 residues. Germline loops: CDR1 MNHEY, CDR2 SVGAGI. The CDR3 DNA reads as TGTGCCAGCAGTAGGACACCGGAGGGTCAGCCCCAGCATTTT. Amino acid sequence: CASSRTPEGQPQHF.

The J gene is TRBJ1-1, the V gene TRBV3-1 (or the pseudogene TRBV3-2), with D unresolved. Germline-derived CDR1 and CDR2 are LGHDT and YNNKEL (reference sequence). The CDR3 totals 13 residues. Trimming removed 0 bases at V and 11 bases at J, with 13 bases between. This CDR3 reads CASSQDLSPRAFF. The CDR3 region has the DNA TGTGCCAGCAGCCAAGATCTAAGCCCGCGGGCTTTCTTT.

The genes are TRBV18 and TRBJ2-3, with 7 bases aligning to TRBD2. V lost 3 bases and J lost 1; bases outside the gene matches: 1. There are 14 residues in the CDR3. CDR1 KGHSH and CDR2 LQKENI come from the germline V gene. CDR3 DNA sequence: TGTGCCAGCTCACCTGGGGGGGGCACAGATACGCAGTATTTT. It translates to CASSPGGGTDTQYF. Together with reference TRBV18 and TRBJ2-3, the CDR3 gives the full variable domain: NAGVMQNPRHLVRRRGQEARLRCSPMKGHSHVYWYRQLPEEGLKFMVYLQKENIIDESGMPKERFSAEFPKEGPSILRIQQVVRGDSAAYFCASSPGGGTDTQYFGPGTRLTVL.

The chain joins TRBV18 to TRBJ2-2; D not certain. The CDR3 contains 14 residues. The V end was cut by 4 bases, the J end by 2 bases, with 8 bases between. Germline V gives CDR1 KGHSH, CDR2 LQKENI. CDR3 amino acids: CASSLAQNTGELFF. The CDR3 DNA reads TGTGCCAGCTCACTGGCCCAAAACACCGGGGAGCTGTTTTTT.

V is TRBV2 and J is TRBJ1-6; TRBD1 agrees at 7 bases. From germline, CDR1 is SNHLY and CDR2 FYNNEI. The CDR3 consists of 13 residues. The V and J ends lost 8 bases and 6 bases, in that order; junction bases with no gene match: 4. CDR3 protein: CASGDSTNSPLHF. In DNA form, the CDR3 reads TGTGCCAGCGGGGACAGTACTAATTCACCCCTCCACTTT.

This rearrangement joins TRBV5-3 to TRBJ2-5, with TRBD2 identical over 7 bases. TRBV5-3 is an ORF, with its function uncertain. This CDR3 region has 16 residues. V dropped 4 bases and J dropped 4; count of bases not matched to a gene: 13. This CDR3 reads CARSIPGLPGPETQYF. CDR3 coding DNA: TGTGCCAGAAGCATCCCGGGACTACCGGGGCCAGAGACCCAGTACTTC.

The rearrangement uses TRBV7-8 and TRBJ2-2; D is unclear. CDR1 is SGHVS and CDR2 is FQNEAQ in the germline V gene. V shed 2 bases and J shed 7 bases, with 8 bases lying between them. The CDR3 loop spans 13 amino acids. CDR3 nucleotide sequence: TGTGCCAGCAGCTTATATGAGCGCGGGGAGCTGTTTTTT. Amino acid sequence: CASSLYERGELFF.

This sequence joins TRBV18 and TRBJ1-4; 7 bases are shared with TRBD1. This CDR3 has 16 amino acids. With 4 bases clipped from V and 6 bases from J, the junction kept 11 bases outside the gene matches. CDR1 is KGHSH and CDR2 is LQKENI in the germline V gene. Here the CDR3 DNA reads TGTGCCAGCTCACTTTATTCGGGACAGCAAGATGAAAAACTGTTTTTT. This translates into CASSLYSGQQDEKLFF.

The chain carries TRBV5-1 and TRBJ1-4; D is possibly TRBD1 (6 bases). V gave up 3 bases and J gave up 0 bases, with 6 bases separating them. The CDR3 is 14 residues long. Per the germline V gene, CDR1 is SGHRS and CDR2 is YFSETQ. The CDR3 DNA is TGCGCCAGCAGCTGGACAGCAACTAATGAAAAACTGTTTTTT. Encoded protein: CASSWTATNEKLFF.

The CDR3 protein is CASRGADNSPLHF. DNA of the CDR3: TGCGCCAGCAGAGGGGCCGATAATTCACCCCTCCACTTT. The gene calls are TRBV5-1 and TRBJ1-6, with D maybe TRBD1 (5 bases). V was clipped by 5 bases and J by 5 bases, with 8 bases between them. The V gene's germline CDR1 is SGHRS and CDR2 YFSETQ. CDR3 length: 13 residues.

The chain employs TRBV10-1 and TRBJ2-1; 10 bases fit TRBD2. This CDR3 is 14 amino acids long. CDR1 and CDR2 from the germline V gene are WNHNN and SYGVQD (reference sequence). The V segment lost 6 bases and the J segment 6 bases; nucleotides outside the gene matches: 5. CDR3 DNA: TGCGCCAGCAGCTCTAGCGGGGGTAGCAATGAGCAGTTCTTC. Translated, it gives CASSSSGGSNEQFF.

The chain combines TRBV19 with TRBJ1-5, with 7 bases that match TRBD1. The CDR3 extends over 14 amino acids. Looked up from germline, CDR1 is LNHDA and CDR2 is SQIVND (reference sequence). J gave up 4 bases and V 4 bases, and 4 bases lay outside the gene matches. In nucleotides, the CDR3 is TGTGCCAGTAGTACGTTACAGGGGAATCAGCCCCAGCATTTT. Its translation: CASSTLQGNQPQHF.

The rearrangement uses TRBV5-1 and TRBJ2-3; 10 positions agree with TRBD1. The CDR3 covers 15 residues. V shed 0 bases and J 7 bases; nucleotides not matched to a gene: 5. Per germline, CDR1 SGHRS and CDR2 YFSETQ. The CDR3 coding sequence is TGCGCCAGCAGCTTGGCGCCGGGACAGGGGTATACGCAGTATTTT. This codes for CASSLAPGQGYTQYF. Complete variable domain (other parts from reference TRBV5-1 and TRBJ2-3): KAGVTQTPRYLIKTRGQQVTLSCSPISGHRSVSWYQQTPGQGLQFLFEYFSETQRNKGNFPGRFSGRQFSNSRSEMNVSTLELGDSALYLCASSLAPGQGYTQYFGPGTRLTVL.

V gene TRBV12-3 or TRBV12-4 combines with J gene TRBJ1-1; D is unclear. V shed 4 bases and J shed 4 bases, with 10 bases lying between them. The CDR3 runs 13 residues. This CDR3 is CASSSPSRTEAFF. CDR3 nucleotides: TGTGCCAGCAGTTCTCCCTCTCGCACTGAAGCTTTCTTT.

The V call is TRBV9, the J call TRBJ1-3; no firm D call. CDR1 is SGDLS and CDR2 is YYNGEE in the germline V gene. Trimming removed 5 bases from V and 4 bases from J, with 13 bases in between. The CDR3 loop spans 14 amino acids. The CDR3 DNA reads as TGTGCCAGCAGTGGGGAGGGAAAGGGAAACACCATATATTTT. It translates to CASSGEGKGNTIYF.